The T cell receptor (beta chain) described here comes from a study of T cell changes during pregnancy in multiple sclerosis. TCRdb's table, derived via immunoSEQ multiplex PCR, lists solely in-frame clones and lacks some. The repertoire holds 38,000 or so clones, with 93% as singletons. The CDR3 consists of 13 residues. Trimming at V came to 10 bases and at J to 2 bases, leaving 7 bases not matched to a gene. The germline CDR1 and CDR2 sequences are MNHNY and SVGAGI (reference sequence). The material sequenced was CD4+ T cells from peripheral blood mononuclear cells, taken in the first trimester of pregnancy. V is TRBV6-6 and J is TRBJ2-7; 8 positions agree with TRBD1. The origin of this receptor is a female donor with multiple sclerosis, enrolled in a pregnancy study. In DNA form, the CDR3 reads TGTGCCATTAAGGACAGGGCCACCTACGAGCAGTACTTC. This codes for CAIKDRATYEQYF.